This T cell receptor beta chain was profiled in a study of tumor-infiltrating lymphocytes in primary liver carcinoma. For the study at large: Spanning 4.2 to 10 cm, the tumors were T1-T3 N0M0. Study results and caveats: Tumors significantly exceeded blood in top-250-clone fraction (p = 0.039). Top clones occupying all five tumor regions numbered only about 8-25%.

Turning to this clonotype: Its cognate antigen is unknown. The CDR3 does not end in the conserved phenylalanine or tryptophan, so this is likely a read error.

Starting from 450 to 500 ng of total RNA, TCR beta cDNA was produced with a primer in the constant region. Slightly modified ARM-PCR with three nested multiplex PCR rounds yielded TCR beta libraries. Both of the initial two PCR rounds ran for about 11 cycles and employed TRBV1-TRBV30 forward primers alongside a C-beta reverse primer. TCRdb re-called the multiplex PCR reads with MiXCR, one entry per CDR3 protein. The data hold 100,000 to 120,000 distinct CDR3 sequences, with 80% to 85% observed a single time. The source material, about 17-31 mg of unsorted bulk tissue, was used to co-extract RNA and DNA. The CDR3 runs to 13 residues. Germline V gene data show CDR1 as MNHEY and CDR2 as SVGAGI.

The sequenced sample consisted of liver tumor tissue from sampling region 3. Subset noted: tumor region T3, left-lateral pole. The rearrangement links TRBV6-5 to TRBJ2-5; D tentatively reads TRBD1 or TRBD2 (6 bases each). This receptor was taken from a man aged 35 to 55 with primary liver carcinoma and hepatitis B virus infection. CDR3 nucleotide sequence: TGTGCCAGCAGTTACCCGGGGGCGGAGACTCAGTACATC. This gives the protein CASSYPGAETQYI.